The sequence of this TCR beta chain was determined in a study of beta chain features in type 1 diabetes. Trimming pared 6 bases from V and 7 bases from J, leaving 11 bases between. This CDR3 contains 12 residues. Germline V gene lookup returns CDR1 MNHEY and CDR2 SVGAGI. Expressed TCRB transcripts were sequenced after all isolated RNA was converted to cDNA. The assay was immunoSEQ multiplex PCR, and TCRdb's table has in-frame clones only and misses some. In the table there are around 250,000 clones, less than 35% of which are singletons. This clone was seen a few times. Specimen: central memory CD4+ T cells from blood. The chain couples TRBV6-5 to TRBJ2-3; D is unresolved. The receptor was derived from a man aged 25 to 40 in good health. CDR3 region: CASRSYWNTQYF. The DNA for the CDR3 is TGTGCCAGCAGGTCGTATTGGAATACGCAGTATTTT.